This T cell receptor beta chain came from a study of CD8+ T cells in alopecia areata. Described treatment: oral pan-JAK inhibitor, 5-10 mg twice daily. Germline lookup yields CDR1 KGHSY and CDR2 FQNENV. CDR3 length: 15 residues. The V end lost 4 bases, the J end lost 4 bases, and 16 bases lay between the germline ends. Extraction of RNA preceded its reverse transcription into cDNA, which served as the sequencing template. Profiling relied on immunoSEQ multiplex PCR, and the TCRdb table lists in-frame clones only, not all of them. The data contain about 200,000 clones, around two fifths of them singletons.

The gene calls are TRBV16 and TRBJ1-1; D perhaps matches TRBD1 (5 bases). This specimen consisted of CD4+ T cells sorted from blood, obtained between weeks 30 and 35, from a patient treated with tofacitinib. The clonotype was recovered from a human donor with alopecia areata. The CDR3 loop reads CASSPSPGGGTEAFF. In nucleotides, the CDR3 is TGTGCCAGCAGCCCGTCCCCGGGTGGGGGCACTGAAGCTTTCTTT.